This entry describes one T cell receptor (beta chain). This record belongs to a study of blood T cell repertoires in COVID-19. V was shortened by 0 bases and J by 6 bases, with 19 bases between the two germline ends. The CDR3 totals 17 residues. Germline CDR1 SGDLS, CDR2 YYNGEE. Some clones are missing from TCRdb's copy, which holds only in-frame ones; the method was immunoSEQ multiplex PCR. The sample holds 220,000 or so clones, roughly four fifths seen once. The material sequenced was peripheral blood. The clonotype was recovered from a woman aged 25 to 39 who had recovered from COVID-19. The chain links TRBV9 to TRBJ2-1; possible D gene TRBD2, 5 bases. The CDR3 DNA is TGTGCCAGCAGCGTAGAATCTGGGCTACTCGCGGGCAATGAGCAGTTCTTC. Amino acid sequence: CASSVESGLLAGNEQFF.